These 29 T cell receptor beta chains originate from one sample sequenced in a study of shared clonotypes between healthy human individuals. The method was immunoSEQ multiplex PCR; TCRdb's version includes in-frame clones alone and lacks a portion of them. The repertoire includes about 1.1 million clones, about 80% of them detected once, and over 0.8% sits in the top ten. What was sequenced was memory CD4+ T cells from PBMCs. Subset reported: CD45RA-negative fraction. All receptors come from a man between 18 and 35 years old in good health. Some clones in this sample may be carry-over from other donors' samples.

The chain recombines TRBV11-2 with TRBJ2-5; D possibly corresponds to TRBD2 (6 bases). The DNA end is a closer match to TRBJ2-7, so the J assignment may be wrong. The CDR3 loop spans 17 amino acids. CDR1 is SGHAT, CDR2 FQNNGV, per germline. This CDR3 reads CASSLSRAGTPAYEQYF. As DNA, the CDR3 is TGTGCCAGCAGCTTAAGCCGCGCGGGGACTCCGGCCTACGAGCAGTACTTC.

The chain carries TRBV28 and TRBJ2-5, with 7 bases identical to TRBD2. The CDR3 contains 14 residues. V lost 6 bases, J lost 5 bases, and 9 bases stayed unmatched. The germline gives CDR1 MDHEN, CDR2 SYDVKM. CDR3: CASSSAAGRETQYF. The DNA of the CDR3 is TGTGCCAGCAGCTCCGCAGCGGGGAGGGAGACCCAGTACTTC.

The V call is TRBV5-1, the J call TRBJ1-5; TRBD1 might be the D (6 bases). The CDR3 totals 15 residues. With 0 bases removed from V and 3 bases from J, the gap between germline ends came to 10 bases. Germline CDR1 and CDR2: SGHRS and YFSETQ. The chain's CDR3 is CASSLEPGANQPQHF. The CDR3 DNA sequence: TGCGCCAGCAGCTTGGAACCAGGGGCCAATCAGCCCCAGCATTTT.

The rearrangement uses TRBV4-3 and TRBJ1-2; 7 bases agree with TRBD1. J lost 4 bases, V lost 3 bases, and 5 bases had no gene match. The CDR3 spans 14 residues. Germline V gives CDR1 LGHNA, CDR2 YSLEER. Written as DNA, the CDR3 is TGCGCCAGCAGCCAGCACAGGGGCGGCTATGGCTACACCTTC. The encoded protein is CASSQHRGGYGYTF.

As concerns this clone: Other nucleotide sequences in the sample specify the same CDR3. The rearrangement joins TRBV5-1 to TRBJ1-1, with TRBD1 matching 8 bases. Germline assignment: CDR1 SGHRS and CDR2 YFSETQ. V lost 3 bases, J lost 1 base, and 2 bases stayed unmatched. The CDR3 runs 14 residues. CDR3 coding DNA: TGCGCCAGCAGCTCCGGGACAGGGAACACTGAAGCTTTCTTT. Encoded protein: CASSSGTGNTEAFF. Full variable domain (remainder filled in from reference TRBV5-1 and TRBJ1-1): KAGVTQTPRYLIKTRGQQVTLSCSPISGHRSVSWYQQTPGQGLQFLFEYFSETQRNKGNFPGRFSGRQFSNSRSEMNVSTLELGDSALYLCASSSGTGNTEAFFGQGTRLTVV.

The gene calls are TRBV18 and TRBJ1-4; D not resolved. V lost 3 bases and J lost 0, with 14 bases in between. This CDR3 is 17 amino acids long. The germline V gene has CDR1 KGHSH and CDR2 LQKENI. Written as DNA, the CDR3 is TGTGCCAGCTCACCTCAAGCAGTAGGGACAACTAATGAAAAACTGTTTTTT. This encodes CASSPQAVGTTNEKLFF.

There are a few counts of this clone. The CDR3 sequence is CASRKLNRGAYSPLHF. The CDR3, as DNA: TGTGCCAGCAGAAAGCTAAACAGGGGAGCATATTCACCCCTCCACTTT. V is TRBV28 and J is TRBJ1-6, with 7 bases fitting TRBD1. The V gene's germline CDR1 is MDHEN and CDR2 SYDVKM. The CDR3 has 16 amino acids. Trimming at V came to 6 bases and at J to 8 bases, leaving 13 bases not matched to a gene.

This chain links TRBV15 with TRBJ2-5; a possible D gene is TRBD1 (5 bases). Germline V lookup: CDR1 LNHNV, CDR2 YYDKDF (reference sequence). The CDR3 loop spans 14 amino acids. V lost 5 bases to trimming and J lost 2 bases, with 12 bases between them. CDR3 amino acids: CATSGPDRQETQYF. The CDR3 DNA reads TGTGCCACCAGCGGCCCAGACAGACAAGAGACCCAGTACTTC.

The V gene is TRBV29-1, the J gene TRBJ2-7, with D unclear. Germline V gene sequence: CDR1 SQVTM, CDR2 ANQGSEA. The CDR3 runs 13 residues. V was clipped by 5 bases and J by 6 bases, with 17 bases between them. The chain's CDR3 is CSVSSRGTGEQYF. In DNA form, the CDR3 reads TGCAGCGTTTCCTCGAGAGGTACTGGCGAGCAGTACTTC.

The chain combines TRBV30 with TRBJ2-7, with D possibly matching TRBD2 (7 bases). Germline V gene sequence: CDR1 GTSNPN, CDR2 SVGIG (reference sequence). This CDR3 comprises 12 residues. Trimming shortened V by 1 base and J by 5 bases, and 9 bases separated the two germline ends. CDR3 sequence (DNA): TGTGCCTGGAGTGAGGGGGGGCACGAGCAGTACTTC. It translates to CAWSEGGHEQYF.

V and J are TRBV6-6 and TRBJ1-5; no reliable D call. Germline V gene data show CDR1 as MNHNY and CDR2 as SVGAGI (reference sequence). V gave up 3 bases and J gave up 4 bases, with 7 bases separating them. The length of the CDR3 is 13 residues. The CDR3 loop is CASSYTTNQPQHF. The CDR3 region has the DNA TGTGCCAGCAGTTATACAACAAATCAGCCCCAGCATTTT.

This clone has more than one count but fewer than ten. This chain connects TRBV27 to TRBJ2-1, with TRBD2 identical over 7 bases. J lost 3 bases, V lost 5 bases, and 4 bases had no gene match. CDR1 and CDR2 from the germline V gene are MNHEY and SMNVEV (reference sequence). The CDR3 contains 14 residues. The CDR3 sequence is CASSPWGGYNEQFF. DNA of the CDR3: TGTGCCAGCAGTCCGTGGGGGGGCTACAATGAGCAGTTCTTC.

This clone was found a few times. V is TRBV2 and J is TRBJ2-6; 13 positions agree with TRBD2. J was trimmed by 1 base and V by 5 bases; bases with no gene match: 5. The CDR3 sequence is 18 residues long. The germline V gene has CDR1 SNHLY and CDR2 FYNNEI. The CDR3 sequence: CASSLAGLAGSGANVLTF. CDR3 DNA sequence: TGTGCCAGCAGTCTAGCGGGACTAGCGGGATCTGGGGCCAACGTCCTGACTTTC.

The DNA for the CDR3 is TGTGCCAGCAGTGGACGGCCTACAGATACGCAGTATTTT. Translation: CASSGRPTDTQYF. The V and J genes are TRBV6-4 and TRBJ2-3, with no clear D. Trimming removed 4 bases from V and 3 bases from J, with 8 bases in between. The CDR3 is 13 amino acids. The germline V gene encodes CDR1 MRHNA and CDR2 SNTAGT.

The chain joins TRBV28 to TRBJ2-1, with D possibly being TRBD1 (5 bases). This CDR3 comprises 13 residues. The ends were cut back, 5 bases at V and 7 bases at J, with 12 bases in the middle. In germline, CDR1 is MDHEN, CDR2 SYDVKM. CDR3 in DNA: TGTGCCAGCAGTACCCATCCAGGGAATGAGCAGTTCTTC. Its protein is CASSTHPGNEQFF.

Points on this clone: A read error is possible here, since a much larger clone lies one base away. The CDR3 DNA is TGCGCCAGCAGCTTGGACAGGGGTAACTATGGCTACACCTTC. This sequence encodes CASSLDRGNYGYTF. The rearrangement uses TRBV5-1 and TRBJ1-2, with TRBD1 matching over 7 bases. J gave up 1 base and V 0 bases, and 0 bases lay outside the gene matches. Germline V gene data show CDR1 as SGHRS and CDR2 as YFSETQ. This CDR3 has 14 amino acids. Using reference TRBV5-1 and TRBJ1-2 for the parts outside the CDR3, the full variable domain is KAGVTQTPRYLIKTRGQQVTLSCSPISGHRSVSWYQQTPGQGLQFLFEYFSETQRNKGNFPGRFSGRQFSNSRSEMNVSTLELGDSALYLCASSLDRGNYGYTFGSGTRLTVV.

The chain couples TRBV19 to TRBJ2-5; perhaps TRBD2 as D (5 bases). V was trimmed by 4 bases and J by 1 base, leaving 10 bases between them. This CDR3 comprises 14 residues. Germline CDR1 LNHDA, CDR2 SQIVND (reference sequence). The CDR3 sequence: CASSTTITQETQYF. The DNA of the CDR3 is TGTGCCAGTAGTACGACTATAACCCAAGAGACCCAGTACTTC.

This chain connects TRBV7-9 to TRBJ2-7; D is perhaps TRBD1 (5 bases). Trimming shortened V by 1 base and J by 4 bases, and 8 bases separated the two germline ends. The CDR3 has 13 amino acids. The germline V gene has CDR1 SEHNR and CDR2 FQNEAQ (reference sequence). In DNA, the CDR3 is TGTGCCAGCAGCTTAGGGGGCCAGTACGAGCAGTACTTC. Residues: CASSLGGQYEQYF.

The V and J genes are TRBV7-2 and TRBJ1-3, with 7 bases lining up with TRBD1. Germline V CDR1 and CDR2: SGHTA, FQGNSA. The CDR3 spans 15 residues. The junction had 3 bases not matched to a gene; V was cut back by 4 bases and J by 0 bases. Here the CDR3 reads CASSSQGSSGNTIYF. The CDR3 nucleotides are TGTGCCAGCAGCTCACAGGGGAGCTCTGGAAACACCATATATTTT.

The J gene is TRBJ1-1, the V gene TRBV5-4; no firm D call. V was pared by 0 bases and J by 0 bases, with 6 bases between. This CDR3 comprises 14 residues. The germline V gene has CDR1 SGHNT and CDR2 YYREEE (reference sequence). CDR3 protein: CASSLGHMNTEAFF. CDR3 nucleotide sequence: TGTGCCAGCAGCTTGGGACACATGAACACTGAAGCTTTCTTT.

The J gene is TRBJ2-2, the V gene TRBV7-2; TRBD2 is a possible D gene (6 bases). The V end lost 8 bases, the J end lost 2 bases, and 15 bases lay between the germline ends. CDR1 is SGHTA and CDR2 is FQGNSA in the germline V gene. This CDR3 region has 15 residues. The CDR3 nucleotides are TGTGCCAGCTCCTCCGGGACTTTTAACACCGGGGAGCTGTTTTTT. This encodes CASSSGTFNTGELFF. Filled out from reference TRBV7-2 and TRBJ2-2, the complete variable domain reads GAGVSQSPSNKVTEKGKDVELRCDPISGHTALYWYRQSLGQGLEFLIYFQGNSAPDKSGLPSDRFSAERTGGSVSTLTIQRTQQEDSAVYLCASSSGTFNTGELFFGEGSRLTVL.

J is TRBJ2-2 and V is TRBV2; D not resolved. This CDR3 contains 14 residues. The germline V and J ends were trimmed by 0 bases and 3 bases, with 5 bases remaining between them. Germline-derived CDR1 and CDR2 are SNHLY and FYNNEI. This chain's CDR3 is CASSEAYYTGELFF. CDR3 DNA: TGTGCCAGCAGTGAAGCGTACTACACCGGGGAGCTGTTTTTT.

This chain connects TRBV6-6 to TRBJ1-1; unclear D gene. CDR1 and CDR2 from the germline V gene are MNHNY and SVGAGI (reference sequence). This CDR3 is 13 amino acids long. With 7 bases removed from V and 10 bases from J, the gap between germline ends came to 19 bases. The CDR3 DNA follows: TGTGCCAGCATCCAATTGCAGACCACGATAGCTTTCTTT. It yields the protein CASIQLQTTIAFF.

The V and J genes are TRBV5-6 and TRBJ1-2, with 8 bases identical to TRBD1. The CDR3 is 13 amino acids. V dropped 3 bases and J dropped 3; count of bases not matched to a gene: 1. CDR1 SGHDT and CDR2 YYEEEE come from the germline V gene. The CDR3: CASSSQGDYGYTF. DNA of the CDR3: TGTGCCAGCAGCTCACAGGGGGACTATGGCTACACCTTC.

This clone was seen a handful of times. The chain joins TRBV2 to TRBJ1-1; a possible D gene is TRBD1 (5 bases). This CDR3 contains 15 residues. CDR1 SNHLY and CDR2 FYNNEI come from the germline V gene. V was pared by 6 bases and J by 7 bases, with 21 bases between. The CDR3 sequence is CASSPDGLNGGEAFF. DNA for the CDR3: TGTGCCAGCAGCCCGGACGGTTTGAATGGGGGTGAAGCTTTCTTT. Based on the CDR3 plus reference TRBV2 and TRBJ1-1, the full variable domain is EPEVTQTPSHQVTQMGQEVILRCVPISNHLYFYWYRQILGQKVEFLVSFYNNEISEKSEIFDDQFSVERPDGSNFTLKIRSTKLEDSAMYFCASSPDGLNGGEAFFGQGTRLTVV.

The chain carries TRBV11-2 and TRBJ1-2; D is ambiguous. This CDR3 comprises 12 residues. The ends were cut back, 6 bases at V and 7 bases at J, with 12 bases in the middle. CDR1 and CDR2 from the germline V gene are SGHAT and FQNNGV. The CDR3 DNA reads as TGTGCCAGCAGTTCGACTTGGGGTGGCTACACCTTC. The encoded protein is CASSSTWGGYTF.

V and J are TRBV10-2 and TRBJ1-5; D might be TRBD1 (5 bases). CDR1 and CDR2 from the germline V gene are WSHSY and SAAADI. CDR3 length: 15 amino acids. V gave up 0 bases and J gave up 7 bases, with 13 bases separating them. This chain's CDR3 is CASSESLGGRQPQHF. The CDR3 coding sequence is TGCGCCAGCAGTGAGTCGTTGGGGGGAAGGCAGCCCCAGCATTTT.

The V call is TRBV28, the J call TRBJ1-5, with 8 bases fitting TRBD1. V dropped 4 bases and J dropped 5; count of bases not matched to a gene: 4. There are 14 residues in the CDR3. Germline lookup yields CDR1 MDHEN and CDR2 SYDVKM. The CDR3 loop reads CASSSLQGDQPQHF. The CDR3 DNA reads TGTGCCAGCAGTTCACTACAGGGGGATCAGCCCCAGCATTTT.

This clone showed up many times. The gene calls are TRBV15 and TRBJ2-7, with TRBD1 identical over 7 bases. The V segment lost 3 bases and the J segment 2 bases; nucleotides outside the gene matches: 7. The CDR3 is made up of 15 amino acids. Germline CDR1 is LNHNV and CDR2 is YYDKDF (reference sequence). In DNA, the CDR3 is TGTGCCACCAGCAGCCCCCGACAGGGAACCTACGAGCAGTACTTC. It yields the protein CATSSPRQGTYEQYF.